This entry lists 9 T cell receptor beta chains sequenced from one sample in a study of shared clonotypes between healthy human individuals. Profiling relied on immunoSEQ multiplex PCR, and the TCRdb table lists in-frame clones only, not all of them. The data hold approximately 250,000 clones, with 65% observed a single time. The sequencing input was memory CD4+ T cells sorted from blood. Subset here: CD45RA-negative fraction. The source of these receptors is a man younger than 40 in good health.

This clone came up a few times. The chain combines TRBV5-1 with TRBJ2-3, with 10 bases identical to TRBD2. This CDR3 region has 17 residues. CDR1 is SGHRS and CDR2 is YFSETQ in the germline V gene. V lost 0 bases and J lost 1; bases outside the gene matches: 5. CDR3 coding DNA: TGCGCCAGCAGCTTGGGGGTAGCGGGAGGACGCACAGATACGCAGTATTTT. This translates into CASSLGVAGGRTDTQYF.

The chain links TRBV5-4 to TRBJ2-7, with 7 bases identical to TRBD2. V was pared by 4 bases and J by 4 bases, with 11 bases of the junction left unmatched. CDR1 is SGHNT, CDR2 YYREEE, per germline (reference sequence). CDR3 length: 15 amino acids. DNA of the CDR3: TGTGCCAGCAGCACCAGCGGGGCGGGAAATTACGAGCAGTACTTC. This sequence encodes CASSTSGAGNYEQYF.

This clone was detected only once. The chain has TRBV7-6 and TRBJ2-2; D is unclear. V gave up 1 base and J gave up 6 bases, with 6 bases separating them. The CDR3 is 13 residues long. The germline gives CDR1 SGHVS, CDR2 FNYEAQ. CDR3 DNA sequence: TGTGCCAGCAGCTTAGTCCCAGCCGGGGAGCTGTTTTTT. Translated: CASSLVPAGELFF. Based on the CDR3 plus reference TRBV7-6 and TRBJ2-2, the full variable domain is GAGVSQSPRYKVTKRGQDVALRCDPISGHVSLYWYRQALGQGPEFLTYFNYEAQQDKSGLPNDRFSAERPEGSISTLTIQRTEQRDSAMYRCASSLVPAGELFFGEGSRLTVL.

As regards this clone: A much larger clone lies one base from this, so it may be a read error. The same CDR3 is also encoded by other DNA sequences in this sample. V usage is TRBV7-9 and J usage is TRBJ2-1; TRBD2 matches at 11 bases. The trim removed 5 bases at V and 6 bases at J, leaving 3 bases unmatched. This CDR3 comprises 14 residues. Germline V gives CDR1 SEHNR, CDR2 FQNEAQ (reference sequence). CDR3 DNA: TGTGCCAGCAGCCGCGGACTAGCGGGCAATGAGCAGTTCTTC. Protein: CASSRGLAGNEQFF.

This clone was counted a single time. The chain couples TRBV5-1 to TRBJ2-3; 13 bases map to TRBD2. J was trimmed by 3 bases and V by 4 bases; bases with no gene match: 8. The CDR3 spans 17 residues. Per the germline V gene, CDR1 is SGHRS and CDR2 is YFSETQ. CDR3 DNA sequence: TGCGCCAGCAGCCAGGACCGGACTAGCGGGAGAACAGATACGCAGTATTTT. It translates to CASSQDRTSGRTDTQYF.

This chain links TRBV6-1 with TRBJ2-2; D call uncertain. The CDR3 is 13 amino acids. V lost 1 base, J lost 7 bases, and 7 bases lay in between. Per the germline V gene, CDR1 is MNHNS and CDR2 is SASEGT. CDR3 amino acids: CASSEGGYGELFF. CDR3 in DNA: TGTGCCAGCAGTGAAGGGGGTTACGGGGAGCTGTTTTTT.

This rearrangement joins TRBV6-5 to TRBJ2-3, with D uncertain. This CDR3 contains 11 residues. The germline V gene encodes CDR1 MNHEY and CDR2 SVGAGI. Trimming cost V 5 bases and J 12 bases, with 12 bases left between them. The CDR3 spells CASSHGVSQYF. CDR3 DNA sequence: TGTGCCAGCAGTCATGGAGTGTCACAGTATTTT.

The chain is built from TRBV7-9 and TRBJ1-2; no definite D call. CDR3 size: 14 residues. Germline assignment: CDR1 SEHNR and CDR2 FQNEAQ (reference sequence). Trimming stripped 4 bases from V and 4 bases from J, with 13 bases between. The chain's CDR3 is CASSSRPYRYGYTF. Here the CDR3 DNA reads TGTGCCAGCAGCTCCCGACCATACCGCTATGGCTACACCTTC.

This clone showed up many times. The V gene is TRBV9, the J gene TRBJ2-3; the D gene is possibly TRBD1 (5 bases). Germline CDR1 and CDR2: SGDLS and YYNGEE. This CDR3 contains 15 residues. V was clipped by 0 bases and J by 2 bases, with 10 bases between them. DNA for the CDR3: TGTGCCAGCAGCGTAGTTGGGGCCGCCACAGATACGCAGTATTTT. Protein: CASSVVGAATDTQYF.